The entry that follows covers one TCR beta chain sequence. Its antigen remains unidentified. The data were produced by immunoSEQ multiplex PCR, yet TCRdb's version contains in-frame clones alone and is incomplete. The sample lists nearly 20,000 clones; approximately 86% were seen once. This sample is part of a study of graft-versus-host responses after intestinal transplantation. Trimming at V came to 4 bases and at J to 2 bases, leaving 4 bases not matched to a gene. There are 14 residues in the CDR3. Germline values: CDR1 SEHNR, CDR2 FQNEAQ (reference sequence). Overall study results and limits: Clonal ratios of graft-versus-host to host-versus-graft in allografts were high for patients exhibiting graft-donor T cell macrochimerism. GvH clones occurred in recipient marrow; some first appeared in ileum or blood.

The sequence was collected from a human patient who received an intestinal transplant, so some T cells may come from the graft donor. The chain recombines TRBV7-9 with TRBJ2-7, with 8 bases fitting TRBD1. The source was PBMCs, collected just over 230 days after intestinal transplant. CDR3 coding DNA: TGTGCCAGCAGCTGGGCACAGGGGGCCTACGAGCAGTACTTC. Translating gives CASSWAQGAYEQYF.